This T cell receptor (beta chain) appears in the sequencing data of a study of blood T cell repertoires in COVID-19. On the study more broadly: Both acute and convalescent COVID-19 samples were obtained from the United States, Italy and Spain. T cells, B-cell-depleted T cells, or PBMCs supplied cDNA or gDNA.

As handled by the study authors: Estimated nucleated cell counts came from reference gene primer amplification. Measured with immunoSEQ multiplex PCR; TCRdb has only the in-frame clones, and not every one. For V, J and clone size, that table is used; D and trimming come from the DNA. The sample lists about 23,000 clones, about 83% occurring once. This CDR3 comprises 14 residues. Trimming removed 8 bases from V and 3 bases from J, with 17 bases in between. CDR1 and CDR2 from the germline V gene are MNHEY and SVGAGI. Input material: peripheral blood. The receptor's source is a human donor with active COVID-19. The donor label of this sample is uncertain. This chain links TRBV6-5 with TRBJ2-7, with D unresolved. CDR3 in DNA: TGTGCCAGCGTCCGGGTACCGGGTGGCTACGAGCAGTACTTC. It is translated as CASVRVPGGYEQYF.